This section outlines one T cell receptor beta chain sequence together with its context. The antigen is undetermined. The study drew all its donors from Caucasian adults living in Nashville, Tennessee. The CDR3 contains 13 residues. The germline V gene encodes CDR1 MNHNS and CDR2 SASEGT. Trimming pared 2 bases from V and 6 bases from J, leaving 9 bases between. The data belong to a study of shared clonotypes between healthy human individuals. Study findings and constraints: A small donor pool kept down the genetic and exposure-history diversity that was represented.

In the original processing: ImmunoSEQ supplied junction-only sequences lacking quality scores, so filtering was different. Method: immunoSEQ multiplex PCR; TCRdb's copy keeps in-frame clones and lacks some. Clonal size and the V and J genes are those of that table, whereas D and trimming came from the DNA. The sample has about half a million clones, roughly 80% seen once. The chain carries TRBV6-1 and TRBJ2-3; no definite D call. The source material was PBMCs. This clonotype was sampled from a woman between 35 and 50 years old in good health. Some clones in this sample may be carry-over from other donors' samples. The CDR3 sequence: CASSERSTDTQYF. Written as DNA, the CDR3 is TGTGCCAGCAGTGAAAGATCTACGGATACGCAGTATTTT.